Presented here are 30 T cell receptor beta chains from one specimen sequenced in a study of OX40 agonist ivuxolimab in advanced cancers. The data were produced by immunoSEQ multiplex PCR, yet TCRdb's version contains in-frame clones alone and is incomplete. The table includes tens of thousands of clones, 89% detected once. Sequences were derived from CD4+ or CD8+ T cells sorted from blood, sampled in a trial of the OX40 agonist ivuxolimab. The source of these receptors is an adult with an advanced solid tumor such as melanoma, head and neck, liver or kidney cancer.

The chain couples TRBV6-5 to TRBJ1-6, with a weak D call TRBD1 (5 bases). Germline V gene data show CDR1 as MNHEY and CDR2 as SVGAGI. V lost 0 bases, J lost 8 bases, and 8 bases lay in between. The length of the CDR3 is 14 residues. In DNA, the CDR3 is TGTGCCAGCAGTTACTCGGGGGGGGATTCACCCCTCCACTTT. Translation: CASSYSGGDSPLHF.

The chain employs TRBV28 and TRBJ2-7, with D possibly TRBD1 on 6 matching bases. Germline lookup yields CDR1 MDHEN and CDR2 SYDVKM. This CDR3 region has 13 residues. Trimming took off 7 bases at V and 2 bases at J, with 12 bases between the two ends. CDR3: CASIRQAPYEQYF. The CDR3 coding sequence is TGTGCCAGCATTAGACAGGCCCCCTACGAGCAGTACTTC.

In its sample, this clone was seen once. The J gene is TRBJ2-5, the V gene TRBV5-6; maybe TRBD1 (6 bases). This CDR3 has 16 residues. CDR1 and CDR2 (germline): SGHDT, YYEEEE. Trimming took 4 bases from V and 0 from J, leaving 16 bases between them. The CDR3 DNA sequence: TGTGCCAGCAGCACCTACAGGGCCCAGTACCAAGAGACCCAGTACTTC. Translated, it gives CASSTYRAQYQETQYF. Complete variable domain (other parts from reference TRBV5-6 and TRBJ2-5): DAGVTQSPTHLIKTRGQQVTLRCSPKSGHDTVSWYQQALGQGPQFIFQYYEEEERQRGNFPDRFSGHQFPNYSSELNVNALLLGDSALYLCASSTYRAQYQETQYFGPGTRLLVL.

The V call is TRBV5-1, the J call TRBJ2-7; D call uncertain. Germline V CDR1 and CDR2: SGHRS, YFSETQ. The CDR3 extends over 11 amino acids. The V end was cut by 4 bases, the J end by 6 bases, with 8 bases between. CDR3 nucleotide sequence: TGCGCCAGCAGCAATCAGGTCGAGCAGTACTTC. Translating gives CASSNQVEQYF.

V gene TRBV2 combines with J gene TRBJ2-7, with D perhaps TRBD1 or TRBD2 (5 bases each). The germline V and J ends were trimmed by 4 bases and 5 bases, with 12 bases remaining between them. CDR1 and CDR2 from the germline V gene are SNHLY and FYNNEI. The length of the CDR3 is 13 residues. The CDR3 region is CASSGGWVDEQYF. DNA for the CDR3: TGTGCCAGCAGTGGGGGGTGGGTGGACGAGCAGTACTTC.

The J gene is TRBJ2-5, the V gene TRBV4-1; TRBD1 is a possible D gene (6 bases). This CDR3 has 13 residues. Deletions cut 1 base from V and 5 bases from J, with 8 bases between. Germline V CDR1 and CDR2: MGHRA, YSYEKL. CDR3 coding DNA: TGCGCCAGCAGCCAAGTGAGGGGGGAGACCCAGTACTTC. This translates into CASSQVRGETQYF.

The J gene is TRBJ1-2, the V gene TRBV9, with D maybe TRBD1 (6 bases). Trimming shortened V by 0 bases and J by 4 bases, and 13 bases separated the two germline ends. Per germline, CDR1 SGDLS and CDR2 YYNGEE. The CDR3 has 15 amino acids. The CDR3 is CASSVAGGQGYGYTF. CDR3 sequence (DNA): TGTGCCAGCAGCGTAGCCGGGGGACAAGGCTATGGCTACACCTTC. The whole variable domain, remainder taken from reference TRBV9 and TRBJ1-2, is DSGVTQTPKHLITATGQRVTLRCSPRSGDLSVYWYQQSLDQGLQFLIQYYNGEERAKGNILERFSAQQFPDLHSELNLSSLELGDSALYFCASSVAGGQGYGYTFGSGTRLTVV.

The chain employs TRBV28 and TRBJ1-1, with D perhaps TRBD1 (6 bases). The CDR3 is 13 amino acids. V lost 2 bases and J lost 12, with 16 bases in between. From germline, CDR1 is MDHEN and CDR2 SYDVKM. The CDR3 DNA is TGTGCCAGCAGTTTAGGCGGGGGCGCGAGTTCTTTCTTT. This codes for CASSLGGGASSFF. Variable domain in full (rest from reference TRBV28 and TRBJ1-1): DVKVTQSSRYLVKRTGEKVFLECVQDMDHENMFWYRQDPGLGLRLIYFSYDVKMKEKGDIPEGYSVSREKKERFSLILESASTNQTSMYLCASSLGGGASSFFGQGTRLTVV.

This chain connects TRBV5-1 to TRBJ2-3; tentatively, D is TRBD1 or TRBD2 (7 bases each). CDR1 and CDR2 from the germline V gene are SGHRS and YFSETQ. The V end lost 5 bases, the J end lost 5 bases, and 18 bases lay between the germline ends. The CDR3 loop spans 15 amino acids. CDR3 in amino acids: CASSDWEGAGDTQYF. In DNA form, the CDR3 reads TGCGCCAGCAGTGATTGGGAGGGGGCTGGAGATACGCAGTATTTT.

The V and J genes are TRBV6-4 and TRBJ2-3; 9 bases are a match to TRBD1. The CDR3 totals 14 residues. V was clipped by 10 bases and J by 4 bases; unmatched bases: 9. Germline CDR1 MRHNA, CDR2 SNTAGT. The CDR3 DNA sequence: TGTGCCACGCGACGGACAGGGGATTCAGATACGCAGTATTTT. Residues: CATRRTGDSDTQYF.

The table lists this clone with a count of one. V and J are TRBV6-1 and TRBJ2-1, with 15 bases fitting TRBD2. This CDR3 comprises 17 residues. The J segment lost 4 bases and the V segment lost 2 bases, leaving 3 bases of the junction unmatched. The V gene's germline CDR1 is MNHNS and CDR2 SASEGT. The DNA for the CDR3 is TGTGCCAGCAGTGAACCCGGACTAGCGGGGGGGTACAATGAGCAGTTCTTC. This translates into CASSEPGLAGGYNEQFF.

This clone was counted a few times. V is TRBV20-1 and J is TRBJ1-1; 9 bases agree with TRBD1. V was pared by 6 bases and J by 9 bases, with 5 bases of the junction left unmatched. The CDR3 loop spans 11 amino acids. CDR1 and CDR2 from the germline V gene are DFQATT and SNEGSKA (reference sequence). CDR3 nucleotide sequence: TGCAGTGCCCGACAGGGGGACCAAGCTTTCTTT. It yields the protein CSARQGDQAFF.

The chain is built from TRBV28 and TRBJ1-5; weak D call: TRBD1 (5 bases). There are 12 residues in the CDR3. Germline V gene lookup returns CDR1 MDHEN and CDR2 SYDVKM. Between the trimmed V and J ends, which lost 8 bases and 5 bases, there was a span of 10 bases. The CDR3 reads CASGGVDQPQHF. The CDR3 region has the DNA TGTGCCAGCGGGGGGGTAGATCAGCCCCAGCATTTT.

The rearrangement uses TRBV28 and TRBJ2-4, with D tentatively TRBD2 (5 bases). Between the trimmed V and J ends, which lost 4 bases and 3 bases, there was a span of 13 bases. Germline CDR1 MDHEN, CDR2 SYDVKM. The CDR3 length is 15 residues. The DNA of the CDR3 is TGTGCCAGCAGTTCGACATTGAGGGTCAAAAACATTCAGTACTTC. It codes for CASSSTLRVKNIQYF.

The chain carries TRBV28 and TRBJ2-1; TRBD1 matches 8 bases. This CDR3 region has 13 residues. Germline CDR1 and CDR2: MDHEN and SYDVKM. After removal of 6 bases from V and 10 bases from J, the junction contained 8 bases not matched to a gene. The CDR3 region is CASSLWAGGEQFF. The CDR3 DNA follows: TGTGCCAGCAGCCTTTGGGCAGGGGGCGAGCAGTTCTTC.

This clone was recorded only once. The chain joins TRBV18 to TRBJ2-1; D gene uncertain. This CDR3 region has 14 residues. The germline gives CDR1 KGHSH, CDR2 LQKENI. V gave up 2 bases and J gave up 7 bases, with 12 bases separating them. The DNA of the CDR3 is TGTGCCAGCTCACCATCCTGGGGAAGAAATGAGCAGTTCTTC. Amino acid sequence: CASSPSWGRNEQFF.

J is TRBJ2-3 and V is TRBV5-1; 11 bases are shared with TRBD2. After removal of 1 base from V and 5 bases from J, the junction contained 6 bases not matched to a gene. The germline gives CDR1 SGHRS, CDR2 YFSETQ. This CDR3 spans 16 amino acids. The CDR3 coding sequence is TGCGCCAGCAGCTTGAATCTAGCGGGGGGAAGAGATACGCAGTATTTT. Translated: CASSLNLAGGRDTQYF.

This clone was seen just once. The chain combines TRBV6-5 with TRBJ2-7, with D perhaps assigned TRBD1 or TRBD2 (5 bases each). V was pared by 8 bases and J by 3 bases, with 14 bases between. The CDR3 consists of 13 residues. Germline V CDR1 and CDR2: MNHEY, SVGAGI. In DNA form, the CDR3 reads TGTGCCAGCCAATCCCCAGGGAGCTACGAGCAGTACTTC. Translating it yields CASQSPGSYEQYF.

This chain joins TRBV2 and TRBJ2-7; 8 bases line up with TRBD2. Germline V gene lookup returns CDR1 SNHLY and CDR2 FYNNEI. This CDR3 is built from 14 residues. J lost 6 bases, V lost 4 bases, and 8 bases had no gene match. CDR3 protein: CASSVRGGPVEQYF. The DNA of the CDR3 is TGTGCCAGCAGTGTTCGGGGGGGCCCGGTCGAGCAGTACTTC.

The chain has TRBV19 and TRBJ2-1; no definite D call. The CDR3 totals 13 residues. Germline CDR1 LNHDA, CDR2 SQIVND (reference sequence). V was cut by 5 bases and J by 5 bases, with 10 bases left in between. This CDR3 reads CASSPDTHNEQFF. CDR3 in DNA: TGTGCCAGTAGTCCTGACACCCACAATGAGCAGTTCTTC.

The chain joins TRBV19 to TRBJ2-1; 8 bases are shared with TRBD2. The CDR3 consists of 15 residues. The V segment lost 1 base and the J segment 6 bases; nucleotides outside the gene matches: 5. Germline V gene sequence: CDR1 LNHDA, CDR2 SQIVND (reference sequence). The DNA of the CDR3 is TGTGCCAGTAGTATAGGGACTAGCCTCTCCAATGAGCAGTTCTTC. Translating gives CASSIGTSLSNEQFF. Full variable domain (missing parts from reference TRBV19 and TRBJ2-1): DGGITQSPKYLFRKEGQNVTLSCEQNLNHDAMYWYRQDPGQGLRLIYYSQIVNDFQKGDIAEGYSVSREKKESFPLTVTSAQKNPTAFYLCASSIGTSLSNEQFFGPGTRLTVL.

The genes are TRBV7-9 and TRBJ2-3; 7 positions agree with TRBD2. Germline V lookup: CDR1 SEHNR, CDR2 FQNEAQ (reference sequence). The CDR3 has 16 amino acids. V was pared by 1 base and J by 5 bases, with 9 bases of the junction left unmatched. The DNA of the CDR3 is TGTGCCAGCAGCTTAGGGGTAAGCGGGGTTCAAGATACGCAGTATTTT. This gives the protein CASSLGVSGVQDTQYF.

The chain employs TRBV10-2 and TRBJ1-1, with no clear D. The CDR3 is 11 residues long. Per germline, CDR1 WSHSY and CDR2 SAAADI. V lost 8 bases to trimming and J lost 1 base, with 5 bases between them. CDR3 DNA sequence: TGCGCCAGCTATAAGAACACTGAAGCTTTCTTT. Translated, it gives CASYKNTEAFF.

The chain uses TRBV10-3 and TRBJ2-7; TRBD1 matches at 11 bases. The germline CDR1 and CDR2 sequences are ENHRY and SYGVKD. The CDR3 spans 16 residues. Trimming took 6 bases from V and 0 from J; bases not matched to a gene: 7. CDR3 bases: TGTGCCATCAGCTCCGGGACAGGGGGATTCTCCTACGAGCAGTACTTC. Translation gives CAISSGTGGFSYEQYF.

This rearrangement joins TRBV4-2 to TRBJ2-2; D might be TRBD1 (5 bases). Germline V lookup: CDR1 LGHNA, CDR2 YNFKEQ. CDR3 size: 14 residues. The V and J ends lost 2 bases and 4 bases respectively, with 8 bases between them. The CDR3 DNA reads TGTGCCAGCAGCCAAAGGACACTCACCGGGGAGCTGTTTTTT. This encodes CASSQRTLTGELFF.

The chain is built from TRBV7-8 and TRBJ2-7; D tentatively fits TRBD1 or TRBD2 (5 bases each). This CDR3 has 14 amino acids. CDR1 SGHVS and CDR2 FQNEAQ come from the germline V gene. Trimming left V 3 bases short and J 0 bases short, with 9 bases between. CDR3 sequence: CASSLGVGSYEQYF. In nucleotides, the CDR3 is TGTGCCAGCAGCTTGGGGGTCGGCTCCTACGAGCAGTACTTC.

The chain recombines TRBV5-6 with TRBJ2-2; D is undetermined. This CDR3 spans 14 amino acids. The V gene's germline CDR1 is SGHDT and CDR2 YYEEEE. V lost 2 bases to trimming and J lost 2 bases, with 7 bases between them. The CDR3: CASSFGTNTGELFF. CDR3 coding DNA: TGTGCCAGCAGCTTTGGCACCAACACCGGGGAGCTGTTTTTT.

With respect to this clone: A junction boundary mismatches the germline segment, possibly from a read error. The CDR3 spells CASIYGGRNTGELFF. CDR3 DNA: TGTGCCAGCATTTACGGGGGACGGAACACCGGGGAGCTGTTTTTT. The chain links TRBV6-6 to TRBJ2-2; TRBD2 is a possible D gene (6 bases). The CDR3 spans 15 residues. CDR1 and CDR2 (germline): MNHNY, SVGAGI (reference sequence).

This clone was seen just once. CDR3 sequence reads: CASSPRGLRGGTGELFF. CDR3 in DNA: TGTGCCAGCAGCCCCCGAGGGCTGAGGGGGGGCACCGGGGAGCTGTTTTTT. This rearrangement joins TRBV9 to TRBJ2-2; possibly TRBD2 for D (7 bases). CDR3 length: 17 amino acids. From germline, CDR1 is SGDLS and CDR2 YYNGEE. With 4 bases removed from V and 4 bases from J, the gap between germline ends came to 20 bases.

The chain links TRBV5-4 to TRBJ2-7, with TRBD2 matching over 8 bases. CDR1 is SGHNT and CDR2 is YYREEE in the germline V gene (reference sequence). The CDR3 totals 16 residues. Unmatched junction bases numbered 15, after V lost 4 bases and J lost 6 bases. This CDR3 reads CASSQDGSGGTAEQYF. CDR3 bases: TGTGCCAGCAGCCAAGACGGGAGCGGGGGTACGGCCGAGCAGTACTTC.